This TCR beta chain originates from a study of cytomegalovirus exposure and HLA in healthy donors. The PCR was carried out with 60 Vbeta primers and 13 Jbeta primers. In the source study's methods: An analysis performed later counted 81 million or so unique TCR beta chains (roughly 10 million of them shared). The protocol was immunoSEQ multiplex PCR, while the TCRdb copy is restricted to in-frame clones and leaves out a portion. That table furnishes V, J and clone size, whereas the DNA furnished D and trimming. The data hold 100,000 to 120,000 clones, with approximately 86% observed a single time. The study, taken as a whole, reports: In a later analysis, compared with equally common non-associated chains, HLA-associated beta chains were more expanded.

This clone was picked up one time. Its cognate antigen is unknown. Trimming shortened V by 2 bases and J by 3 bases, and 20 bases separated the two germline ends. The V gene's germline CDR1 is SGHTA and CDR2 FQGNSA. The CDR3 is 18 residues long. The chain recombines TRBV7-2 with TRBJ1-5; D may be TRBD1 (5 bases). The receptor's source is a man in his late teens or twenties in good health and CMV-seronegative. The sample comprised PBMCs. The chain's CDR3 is CASSLQRAGMANNQPQHF. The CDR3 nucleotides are TGTGCCAGCAGCTTACAACGGGCAGGGATGGCTAACAATCAGCCCCAGCATTTT. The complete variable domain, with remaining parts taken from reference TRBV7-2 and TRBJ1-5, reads GAGVSQSPSNKVTEKGKDVELRCDPISGHTALYWYRQSLGQGLEFLIYFQGNSAPDKSGLPSDRFSAERTGGSVSTLTIQRTQQEDSAVYLCASSLQRAGMANNQPQHFGDGTRLSIL.